This entry features one T cell receptor beta chain sequence. What it binds is not known. The record originates from a study of cytomegalovirus exposure and HLA in healthy donors. Findings and caveats of the study: Earlier analysis looked at TCR beta V segments, and most were productive about 87% or about 30% of the time. Listed as cytomegalovirus-associated were about 160 TCR beta chains.

PCR amplification relied on 60 Vbeta primers (plus 13 Jbeta primers). The method was immunoSEQ multiplex PCR; TCRdb's version includes in-frame clones alone and lacks a portion of them. The sample yields about 200,000 clones, 80% to 90% seen once. The sequencing sample was made of PBMCs. The sequence was collected from a young man in good health and CMV-seronegative.

Here the CDR3 reads CASSLERHEQYF. DNA for the CDR3: TGTGCCAGCAGCTTAGAGCGCCACGAGCAGTACTTC. The chain links TRBV7-9 to TRBJ2-7; D is uncertain. CDR3 size: 12 residues. With 1 base removed from V and 5 bases from J, the gap between germline ends came to 6 bases. Germline CDR1 SEHNR, CDR2 FQNEAQ (reference sequence).